This T cell receptor beta chain was profiled in a study of shared clonotypes between healthy human individuals. Study context: Each donor had three CD4 naive, three CD4 memory, two CD8 naive and one CD8 memory plate.

Sequencing was performed with immunoSEQ multiplex PCR; in TCRdb, only in-frame clones are kept and a portion is missing. The data hold approximately 620,000 clones, with around 97% observed a single time. Germline V gene sequence: CDR1 KGHSH, CDR2 LQKENI. V dropped 1 base and J dropped 3 bases, with 15 bases sitting between them. CDR3 length: 17 residues. This chain connects TRBV18 to TRBJ1-4; perhaps TRBD1 as D (6 bases). Sequenced material: naive CD4+ T cells sorted from blood. The subset: CD45RA+ positively selected. The origin of this receptor is a young woman in good health. CDR3 coding DNA: TGTGCCAGCTCACCACACGTCAGGGGCAATGCTAATGAAAAACTGTTTTTT. Translated, it gives CASSPHVRGNANEKLFF.